The present T cell receptor (beta chain) was sequenced within a study of control samples from healthy donors and cancer patients. Trimming stripped 2 bases from V and 3 bases from J, with 20 bases between. The CDR3 runs 18 residues. Germline V gives CDR1 SGHVS, CDR2 FQNEAQ. The data were produced by immunoSEQ multiplex PCR, yet TCRdb's version contains in-frame clones alone and is incomplete. The data hold 82,000 or so clones, with about 94% observed a single time. The TCR comes from a woman aged 18-29 years in good health. Sequencing was carried out using blood. The chain couples TRBV7-8 to TRBJ1-5; the D is unclear. In DNA form, the CDR3 reads TGTGCCAGCAGCTTAAGGCAGTCCGTGTCGTCTTCCAATCAGCCCCAGCATTTT. Translating it yields CASSLRQSVSSSNQPQHF.